This TCR beta chain is from a study of T cells in localized non-small cell lung cancer. The assay was immunoSEQ multiplex PCR, and TCRdb's table has in-frame clones only and misses some. The sample records tens of thousands of clones, around 84% being singletons. The V end lost 4 bases, the J end lost 4 bases, and 21 bases lay between the germline ends. CDR1 and CDR2 (germline): SGHRS, YFSETQ. The CDR3 spans 16 residues. A remark on this clone: Its antigen is unknown.

Whole-study findings and limits: Paired adjacent lung recovered a median around 62 of the top 100 tumor clones. Sequencing involved a lone tumor region, leaving heterogeneity possible. With higher T cell density in blood came longer overall survival. Adjacent uninvolved lung had the highest clonality, suggesting focused antigen responses.

Sequencing was performed on peripheral blood, taken before any cancer treatment. This chain links TRBV5-1 with TRBJ2-7, with D perhaps TRBD1 (6 bases). The clonotype comes from a female donor at least 60 years old with stage I lung adenocarcinoma. CDR3 in DNA: TGCGCCAGCAGCCTCGTGGTAGGGGGACCTAATTACGAGCAGTACTTC. Its translation: CASSLVVGGPNYEQYF.